The entry below gives a single T cell receptor (beta chain) sequence along with its context. The data were taken from a study of blood T cell repertoires in COVID-19. On the study more broadly: COVID-19 samples, acute and convalescent, were from the United States, Italy and Spain.

The participants were between about 18 and 89 years old and came from 24 US areas. The CDR3 length is 19 residues. V shed 4 bases, J shed 2 bases, and the junction held 9 bases outside the gene matches. Germline V CDR1 and CDR2: MGHRA, YSYEKL. As processed by the authors: Amplified reference gene primers provided the basis for estimating nucleated cell counts. Profiling relied on immunoSEQ multiplex PCR, and the TCRdb table lists in-frame clones only, not all of them. D and trimming come from the DNA, and the V and J calls and clone size come from that table. The sample has around 250,000 clones; roughly 81% are singletons.

This chain connects TRBV4-1 to TRBJ2-2, with 14 bases fitting TRBD2. The TCR was taken from a woman in her forties or fifties who had been exposed to COVID-19. The specimen was PBMCs or T cells enriched from blood (not recorded which). The CDR3 DNA reads TGCGCCAGCAGCCGCAAGTTGACTAGCGGGGGGGTTAACACCGGGGAGCTGTTTTTT. This gives the protein CASSRKLTSGGVNTGELFF.